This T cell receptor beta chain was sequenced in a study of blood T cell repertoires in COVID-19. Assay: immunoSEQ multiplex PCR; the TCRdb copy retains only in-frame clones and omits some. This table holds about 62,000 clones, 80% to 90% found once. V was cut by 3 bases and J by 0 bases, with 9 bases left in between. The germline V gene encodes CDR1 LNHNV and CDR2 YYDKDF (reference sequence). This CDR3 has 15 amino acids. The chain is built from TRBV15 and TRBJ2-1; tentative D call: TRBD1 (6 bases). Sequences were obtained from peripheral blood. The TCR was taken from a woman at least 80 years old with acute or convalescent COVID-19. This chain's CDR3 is CATSRGAGSYNEQFF. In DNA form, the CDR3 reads TGTGCCACCAGCAGGGGGGCCGGCTCCTACAATGAGCAGTTCTTC.